The entry that follows covers one TCR beta chain sequence. The treatment was: preoperative locoregional IRX-2 cytokine immunotherapy. Preoperative locoregional IRX-2 cytokine immunotherapy was tested in the phase Ib source study. This sample was included in a study of preoperative IRX-2 immunotherapy in early breast cancer. Sequencing used immunoSEQ multiplex PCR; TCRdb keeps in-frame clones, though not all of them. The sample includes about 98,000 clones, about nine tenths of them seen just once. This CDR3 has 16 residues. Trimming took 5 bases from V and 7 from J, leaving 18 bases between them. Germline V gene lookup returns CDR1 SGHNT and CDR2 YENEEA.

This sequence originates from a human donor with breast cancer. This sequence joins TRBV11-3 and TRBJ1-6; TRBD1 is a possible D gene (6 bases). The specimen was tumor tissue, collected after IRX-2 immunotherapy. The CDR3 DNA sequence: TGTGCCAGCAGCGGAGCAAGGGGGGCGAGGAATTCACCCCTCCACTTT. It specifies CASSGARGARNSPLHF. Together with reference TRBV11-3 and TRBJ1-6, the CDR3 gives the full variable domain: EAGVVQSPRYKIIEKKQPVAFWCNPISGHNTLYWYLQNLGQGPELLIRYENEEAVDDSQLPKDRFSAERLKGVDSTLKIQPAELGDSAVYLCASSGARGARNSPLHFGNGTRLTVT.